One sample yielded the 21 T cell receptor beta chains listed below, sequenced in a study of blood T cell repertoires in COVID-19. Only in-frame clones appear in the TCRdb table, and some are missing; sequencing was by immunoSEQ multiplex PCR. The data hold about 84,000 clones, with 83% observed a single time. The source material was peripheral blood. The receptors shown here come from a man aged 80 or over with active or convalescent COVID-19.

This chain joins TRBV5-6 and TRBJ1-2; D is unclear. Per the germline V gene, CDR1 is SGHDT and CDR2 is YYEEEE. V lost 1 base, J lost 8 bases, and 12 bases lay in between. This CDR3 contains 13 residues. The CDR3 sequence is CASSLSSGYGYTF. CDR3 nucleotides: TGTGCCAGCAGCTTGTCGTCAGGTTACGGCTACACCTTC.

The CDR3 region has the DNA TGTGCCAGCAGCGGACGACAGGTTCCAAACTATGGCTACACCTTC. Protein sequence: CASSGRQVPNYGYTF. V gene TRBV9 combines with J gene TRBJ1-2, with a tentative D call TRBD1 (6 bases). From germline, CDR1 is SGDLS and CDR2 YYNGEE. The CDR3 consists of 15 residues. The germline V and J ends were trimmed by 3 bases and 2 bases, with 14 bases remaining between them.

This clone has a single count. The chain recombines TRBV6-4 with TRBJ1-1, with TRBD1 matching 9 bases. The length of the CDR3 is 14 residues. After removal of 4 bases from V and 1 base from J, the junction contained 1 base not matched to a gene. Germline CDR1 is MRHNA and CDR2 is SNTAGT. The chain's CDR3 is CASSADRGNTEAFF. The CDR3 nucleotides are TGTGCCAGCAGTGCGGACAGGGGGAACACTGAAGCTTTCTTT.

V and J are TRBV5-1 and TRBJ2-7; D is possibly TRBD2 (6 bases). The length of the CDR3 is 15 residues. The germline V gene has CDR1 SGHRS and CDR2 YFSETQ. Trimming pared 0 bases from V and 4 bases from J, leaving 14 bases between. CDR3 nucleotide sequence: TGCGCCAGCAGCTTGGGGACCCCCCGGGGGTACGAGCAGTACTTC. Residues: CASSLGTPRGYEQYF.

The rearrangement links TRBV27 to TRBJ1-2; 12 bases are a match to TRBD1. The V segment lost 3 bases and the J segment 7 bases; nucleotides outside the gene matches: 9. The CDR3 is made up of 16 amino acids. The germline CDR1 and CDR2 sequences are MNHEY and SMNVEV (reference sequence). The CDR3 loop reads CASSFSGTGGVRGYTF. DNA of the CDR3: TGTGCCAGCAGTTTCTCCGGGACAGGGGGCGTTCGTGGCTACACCTTC.

The chain's CDR3 is CASSPRQDIQYF. The CDR3 coding sequence is TGTGCCAGCAGCCCCCGACAGGACATTCAGTACTTC. The V and J genes are TRBV7-9 and TRBJ2-4, with D perhaps matching TRBD1 (6 bases). With 5 bases removed from V and 8 bases from J, the gap between germline ends came to 10 bases. The CDR3 has 12 amino acids. The germline V gene encodes CDR1 SEHNR and CDR2 FQNEAQ (reference sequence).

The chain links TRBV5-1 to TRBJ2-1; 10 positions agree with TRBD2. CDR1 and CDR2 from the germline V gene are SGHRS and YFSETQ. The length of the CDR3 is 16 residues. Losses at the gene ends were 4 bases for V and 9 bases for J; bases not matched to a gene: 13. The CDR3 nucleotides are TGCGCCAGCAGCCTCGTTGAGCGGGGGGGCCTGTCTGAGCAGTTCTTC. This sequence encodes CASSLVERGGLSEQFF.

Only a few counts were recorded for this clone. The CDR3 loop reads CATSSGSYEQYF. Here the CDR3 DNA reads TGTGCCACGTCGAGCGGCTCCTACGAGCAGTACTTC. The genes are TRBV4-2 and TRBJ2-7, with a tentative D call TRBD2 (5 bases). The germline V gene encodes CDR1 LGHNA and CDR2 YNFKEQ. This CDR3 region has 12 residues. With 10 bases removed from V and 0 bases from J, the gap between germline ends came to 10 bases.

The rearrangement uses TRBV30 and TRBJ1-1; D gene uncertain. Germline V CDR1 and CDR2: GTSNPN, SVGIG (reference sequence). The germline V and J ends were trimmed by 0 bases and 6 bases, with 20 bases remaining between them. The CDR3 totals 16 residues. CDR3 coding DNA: TGTGCCTGGAGTGTTCCATATGGCTTCGGAGGCGCTGAAGCTTTCTTT. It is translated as CAWSVPYGFGGAEAFF.

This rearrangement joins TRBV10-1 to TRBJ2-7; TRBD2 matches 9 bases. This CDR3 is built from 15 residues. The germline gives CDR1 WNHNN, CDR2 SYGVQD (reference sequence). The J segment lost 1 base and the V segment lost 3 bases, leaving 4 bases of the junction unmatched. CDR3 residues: CASSDGAGGSYEQYF. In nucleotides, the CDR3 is TGCGCCAGCAGTGATGGAGCGGGAGGATCCTACGAGCAGTACTTC.

This CDR3 is CASSGGYFGPGELFF. The DNA for the CDR3 is TGCGCCAGCAGCGGGGGCTACTTCGGCCCCGGGGAGCTGTTTTTT. The genes are TRBV5-1 and TRBJ2-2; D possibly corresponds to TRBD1 (6 bases). The CDR3 has 15 residues. Germline V gene lookup returns CDR1 SGHRS and CDR2 YFSETQ. The ends were cut back, 4 bases at V and 6 bases at J, with 16 bases in the middle.

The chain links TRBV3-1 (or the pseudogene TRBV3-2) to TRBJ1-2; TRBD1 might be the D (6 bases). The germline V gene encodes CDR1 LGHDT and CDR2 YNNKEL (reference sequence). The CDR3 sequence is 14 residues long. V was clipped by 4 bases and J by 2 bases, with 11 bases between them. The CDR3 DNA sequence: TGTGCCAGCAGCCTAACAGGGAAGAACTATGGCTACACCTTC. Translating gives CASSLTGKNYGYTF.

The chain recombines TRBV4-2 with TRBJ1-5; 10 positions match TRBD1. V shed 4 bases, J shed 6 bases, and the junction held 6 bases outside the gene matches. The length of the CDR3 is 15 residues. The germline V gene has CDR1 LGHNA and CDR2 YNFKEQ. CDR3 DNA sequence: TGTGCCAGCAGCCGAGGGACAGGGGAATTTCAGCCCCAGCATTTT. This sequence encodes CASSRGTGEFQPQHF.

CDR3 residues: CASSRSGGLSGANVLTF. Written as DNA, the CDR3 is TGCGCCAGCAGCCGTTCTGGGGGCCTCTCTGGGGCCAACGTCCTGACTTTC. The rearrangement links TRBV5-1 to TRBJ2-6; TRBD1 is a possible D gene (6 bases). The CDR3 runs to 17 residues. Germline CDR1 SGHRS, CDR2 YFSETQ. Trimming shortened V by 4 bases and J by 0 bases, and 14 bases separated the two germline ends.

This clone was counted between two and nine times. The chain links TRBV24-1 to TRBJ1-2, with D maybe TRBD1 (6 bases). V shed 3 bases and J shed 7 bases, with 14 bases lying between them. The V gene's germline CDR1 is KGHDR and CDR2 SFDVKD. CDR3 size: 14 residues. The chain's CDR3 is CATSDAYRVSGYTF. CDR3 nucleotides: TGTGCCACCAGTGATGCATACAGGGTTAGTGGCTACACCTTC.

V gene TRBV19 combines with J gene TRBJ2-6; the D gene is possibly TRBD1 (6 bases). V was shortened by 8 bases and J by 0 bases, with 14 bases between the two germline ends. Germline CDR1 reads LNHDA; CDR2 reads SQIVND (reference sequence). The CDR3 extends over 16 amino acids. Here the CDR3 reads CASEPWTASGANVLTF. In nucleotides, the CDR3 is TGTGCCAGTGAACCTTGGACAGCCTCTGGGGCCAACGTCCTGACTTTC. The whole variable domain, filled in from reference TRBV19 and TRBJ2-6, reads DGGITQSPKYLFRKEGQNVTLSCEQNLNHDAMYWYRQDPGQGLRLIYYSQIVNDFQKGDIAEGYSVSREKKESFPLTVTSAQKNPTAFYLCASEPWTASGANVLTFGAGSRLTVL.

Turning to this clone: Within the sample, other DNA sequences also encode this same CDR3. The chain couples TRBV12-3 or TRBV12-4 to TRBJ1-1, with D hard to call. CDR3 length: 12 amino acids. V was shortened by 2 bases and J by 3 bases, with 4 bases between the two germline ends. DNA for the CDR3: TGTGCCAGCAGTTTAATAGACACTGAAGCTTTCTTT. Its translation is CASSLIDTEAFF.

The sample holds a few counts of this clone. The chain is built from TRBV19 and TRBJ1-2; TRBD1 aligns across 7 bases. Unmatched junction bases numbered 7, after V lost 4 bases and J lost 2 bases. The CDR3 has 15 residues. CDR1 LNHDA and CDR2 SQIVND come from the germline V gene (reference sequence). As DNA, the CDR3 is TGTGCCAGTAGTACCACGACAGGGCCGAACTATGGCTACACCTTC. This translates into CASSTTTGPNYGYTF.

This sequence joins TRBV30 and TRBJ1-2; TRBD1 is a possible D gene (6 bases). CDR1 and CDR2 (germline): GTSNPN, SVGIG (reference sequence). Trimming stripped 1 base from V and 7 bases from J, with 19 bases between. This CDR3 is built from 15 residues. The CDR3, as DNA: TGTGCCTGGAGTGCTCGAGACAGGCTTGGGGGTGGCTACACCTTC. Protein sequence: CAWSARDRLGGGYTF.

CDR3 sequence: CASSLGRGVDEQFF. The CDR3 region has the DNA TGTGCCAGCAGTCTAGGCAGGGGAGTGGATGAGCAGTTCTTC. The rearrangement links TRBV27 to TRBJ2-1; D might be TRBD1 (6 bases). Per germline, CDR1 MNHEY and CDR2 SMNVEV (reference sequence). This CDR3 region has 14 residues. Trimming pared 5 bases from V and 8 bases from J, leaving 16 bases between.

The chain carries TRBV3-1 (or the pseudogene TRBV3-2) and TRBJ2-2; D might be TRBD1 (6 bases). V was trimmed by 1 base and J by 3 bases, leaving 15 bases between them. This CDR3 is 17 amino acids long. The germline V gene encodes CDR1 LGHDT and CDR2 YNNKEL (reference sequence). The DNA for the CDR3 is TGTGCCAGCAGCCAAGTTAGGGGGAGAGGTTACACCGGGGAGCTGTTTTTT. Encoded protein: CASSQVRGRGYTGELFF.